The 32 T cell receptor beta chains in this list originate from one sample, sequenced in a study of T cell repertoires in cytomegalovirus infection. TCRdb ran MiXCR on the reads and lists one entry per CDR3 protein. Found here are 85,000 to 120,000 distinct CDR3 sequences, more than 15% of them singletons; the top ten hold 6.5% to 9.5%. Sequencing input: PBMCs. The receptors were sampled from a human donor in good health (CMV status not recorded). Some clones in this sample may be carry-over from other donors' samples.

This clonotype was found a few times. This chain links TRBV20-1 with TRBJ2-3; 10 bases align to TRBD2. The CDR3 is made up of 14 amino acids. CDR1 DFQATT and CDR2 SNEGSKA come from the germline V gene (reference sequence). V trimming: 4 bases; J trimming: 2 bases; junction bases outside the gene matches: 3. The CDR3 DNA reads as TGCAGTGCTACACTAGCGGGGTACACAGATACGCAGTATTTT. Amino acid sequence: CSATLAGYTDTQYF.

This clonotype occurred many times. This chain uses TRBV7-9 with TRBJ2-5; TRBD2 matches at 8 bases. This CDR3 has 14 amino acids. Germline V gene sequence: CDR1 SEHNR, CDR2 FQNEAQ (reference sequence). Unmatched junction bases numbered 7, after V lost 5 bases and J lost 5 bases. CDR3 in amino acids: CASSIVIAGETQYF. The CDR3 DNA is TGTGCCAGCAGCATCGTGATAGCGGGGGAGACCCAGTACTTC.

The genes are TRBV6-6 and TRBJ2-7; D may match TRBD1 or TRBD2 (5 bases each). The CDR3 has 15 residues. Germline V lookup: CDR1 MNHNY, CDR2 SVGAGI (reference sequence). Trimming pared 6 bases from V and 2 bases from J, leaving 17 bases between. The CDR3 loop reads CASRRAGTHPYEQYF. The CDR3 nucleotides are TGTGCCAGCAGGCGTGCCGGGACGCATCCCTACGAGCAGTACTTC.

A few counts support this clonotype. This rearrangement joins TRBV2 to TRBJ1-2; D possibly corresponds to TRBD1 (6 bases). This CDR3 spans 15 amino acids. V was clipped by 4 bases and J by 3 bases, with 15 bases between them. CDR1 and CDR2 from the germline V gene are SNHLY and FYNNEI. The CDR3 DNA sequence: TGTGCCAGCAGTGTTGGGGGGCTATCCGACTATGGCTACACCTTC. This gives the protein CASSVGGLSDYGYTF.

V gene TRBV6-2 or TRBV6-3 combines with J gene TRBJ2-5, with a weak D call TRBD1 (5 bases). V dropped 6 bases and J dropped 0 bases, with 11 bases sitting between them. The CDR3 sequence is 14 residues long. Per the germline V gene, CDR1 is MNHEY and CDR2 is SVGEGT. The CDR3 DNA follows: TGTGCCAGCAGGCGACAGAATTACCAAGAGACCCAGTACTTC. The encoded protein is CASRRQNYQETQYF.

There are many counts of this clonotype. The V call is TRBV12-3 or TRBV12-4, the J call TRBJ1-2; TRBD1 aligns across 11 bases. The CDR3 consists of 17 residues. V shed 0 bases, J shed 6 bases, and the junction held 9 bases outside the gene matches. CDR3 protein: CASSLALLRTGGNGYTF. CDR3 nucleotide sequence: TGTGCCAGCAGTTTAGCGTTACTACGGACAGGGGGCAATGGCTACACCTTC.

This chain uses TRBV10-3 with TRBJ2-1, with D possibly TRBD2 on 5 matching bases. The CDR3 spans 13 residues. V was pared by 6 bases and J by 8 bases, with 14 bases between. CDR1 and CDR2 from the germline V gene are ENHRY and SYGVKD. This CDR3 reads CAIRDSLAHEQFF. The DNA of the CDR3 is TGTGCCATCAGGGACTCCCTAGCCCATGAGCAGTTCTTC.

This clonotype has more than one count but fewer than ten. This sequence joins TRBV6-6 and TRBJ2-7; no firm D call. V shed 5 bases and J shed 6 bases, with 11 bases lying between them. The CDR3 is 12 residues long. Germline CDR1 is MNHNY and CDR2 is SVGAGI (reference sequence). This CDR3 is CASSPTAFEQYF. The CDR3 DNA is TGTGCCAGCAGTCCAACTGCATTCGAGCAGTACTTC.

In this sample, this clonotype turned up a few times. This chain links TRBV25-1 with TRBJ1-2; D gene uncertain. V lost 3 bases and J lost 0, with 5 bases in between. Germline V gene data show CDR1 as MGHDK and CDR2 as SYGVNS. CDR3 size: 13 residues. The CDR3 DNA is TGTGCCAGCAGTGATCCAGCTAACTATGGCTACACCTTC. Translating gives CASSDPANYGYTF.

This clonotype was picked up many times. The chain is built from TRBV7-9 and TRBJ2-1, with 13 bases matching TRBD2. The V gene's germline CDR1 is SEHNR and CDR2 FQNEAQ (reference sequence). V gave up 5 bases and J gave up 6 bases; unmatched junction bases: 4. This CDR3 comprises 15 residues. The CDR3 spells CASSLGLAGTNEQFF. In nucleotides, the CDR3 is TGTGCCAGCAGCCTGGGACTAGCGGGGACCAATGAGCAGTTCTTC.

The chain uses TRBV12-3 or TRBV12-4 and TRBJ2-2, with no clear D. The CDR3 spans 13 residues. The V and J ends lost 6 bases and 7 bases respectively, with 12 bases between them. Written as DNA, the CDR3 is TGTGCCAGCAGAGACTTCGTGAACGGGGAGCTGTTTTTT. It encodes CASRDFVNGELFF.

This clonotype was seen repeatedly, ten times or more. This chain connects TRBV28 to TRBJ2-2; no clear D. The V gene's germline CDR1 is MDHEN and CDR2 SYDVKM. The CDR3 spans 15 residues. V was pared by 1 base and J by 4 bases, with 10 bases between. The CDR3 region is CASSLSSVRTGELFF. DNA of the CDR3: TGTGCCAGCAGTTTATCTTCAGTTCGCACCGGGGAGCTGTTTTTT.

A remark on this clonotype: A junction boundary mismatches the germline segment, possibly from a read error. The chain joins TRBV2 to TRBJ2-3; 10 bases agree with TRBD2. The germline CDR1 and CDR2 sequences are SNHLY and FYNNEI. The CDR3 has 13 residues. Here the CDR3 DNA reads TGTGCCAGCAGTGAAGCGCCGGGACAGCGGGGGGGCTTT. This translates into CASSEAPGQRGGF.

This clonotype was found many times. CDR3 sequence (DNA): TGTGCCAGCAGCTTGACAGCGGCTCGGGGAAACACCATATATTTT. As protein: CASSLTAARGNTIYF. The rearrangement joins TRBV7-9 to TRBJ1-3; tentatively, D is TRBD1 (5 bases). V shed 3 bases and J shed 4 bases, with 13 bases lying between them. The germline V gene has CDR1 SEHNR and CDR2 FQNEAQ (reference sequence). The CDR3 has 15 residues.

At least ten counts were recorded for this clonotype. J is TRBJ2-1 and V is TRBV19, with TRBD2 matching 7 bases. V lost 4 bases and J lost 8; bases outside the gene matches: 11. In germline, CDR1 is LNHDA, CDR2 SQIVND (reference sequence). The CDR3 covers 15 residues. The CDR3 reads CASSTPGPSGDEQFF. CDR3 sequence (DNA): TGTGCCAGTAGTACCCCCGGGCCCAGCGGGGATGAGCAGTTCTTC.

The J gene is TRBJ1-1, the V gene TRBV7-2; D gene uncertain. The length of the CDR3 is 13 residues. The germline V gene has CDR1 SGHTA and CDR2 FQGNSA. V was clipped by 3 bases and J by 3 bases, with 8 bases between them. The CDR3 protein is CTSSLGGYTEAFF. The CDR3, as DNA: TGTACCAGCAGCTTGGGCGGCTACACTGAAGCTTTCTTT.

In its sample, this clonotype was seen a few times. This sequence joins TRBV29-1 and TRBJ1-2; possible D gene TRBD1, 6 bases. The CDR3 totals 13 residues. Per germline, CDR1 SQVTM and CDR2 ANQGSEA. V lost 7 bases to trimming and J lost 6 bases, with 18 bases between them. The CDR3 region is CSATRTDFHGYTF. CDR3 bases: TGCAGCGCTACAAGGACAGACTTTCATGGCTACACCTTC.

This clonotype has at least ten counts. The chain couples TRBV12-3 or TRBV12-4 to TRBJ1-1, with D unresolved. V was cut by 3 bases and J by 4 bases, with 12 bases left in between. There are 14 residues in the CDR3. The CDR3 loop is CASSFWGRVTEAFF. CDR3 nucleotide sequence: TGTGCCAGCAGTTTTTGGGGAAGGGTCACTGAAGCTTTCTTT.

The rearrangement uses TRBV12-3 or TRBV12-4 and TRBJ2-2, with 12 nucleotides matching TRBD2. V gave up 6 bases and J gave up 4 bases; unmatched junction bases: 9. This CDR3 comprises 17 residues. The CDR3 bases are TGTGCCAGCAGCCCGACTAGCGGGGGTGGTGTCACCGGGGAGCTGTTTTTT. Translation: CASSPTSGGGVTGELFF.

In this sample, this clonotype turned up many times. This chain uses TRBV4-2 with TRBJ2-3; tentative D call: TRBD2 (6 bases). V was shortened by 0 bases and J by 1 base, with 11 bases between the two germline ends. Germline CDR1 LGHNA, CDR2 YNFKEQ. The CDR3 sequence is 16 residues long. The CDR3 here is CASSQERSGGTDTQYF. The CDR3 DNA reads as TGTGCCAGCAGCCAAGAGCGTAGCGGAGGCACAGATACGCAGTATTTT.

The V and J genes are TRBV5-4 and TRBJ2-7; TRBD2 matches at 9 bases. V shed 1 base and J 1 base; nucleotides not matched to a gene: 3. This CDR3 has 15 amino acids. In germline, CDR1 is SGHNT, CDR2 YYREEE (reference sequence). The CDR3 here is CASSLSSGVSYEQYF. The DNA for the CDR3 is TGTGCCAGCAGCTTGTCTAGCGGGGTTTCCTACGAGCAGTACTTC.

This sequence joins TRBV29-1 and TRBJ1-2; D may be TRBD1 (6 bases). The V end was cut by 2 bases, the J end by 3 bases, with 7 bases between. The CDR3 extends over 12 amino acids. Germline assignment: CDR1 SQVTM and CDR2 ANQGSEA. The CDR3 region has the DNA TGCAGCGTTGAAAGGGGGGACTATGGCTACACCTTC. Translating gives CSVERGDYGYTF.

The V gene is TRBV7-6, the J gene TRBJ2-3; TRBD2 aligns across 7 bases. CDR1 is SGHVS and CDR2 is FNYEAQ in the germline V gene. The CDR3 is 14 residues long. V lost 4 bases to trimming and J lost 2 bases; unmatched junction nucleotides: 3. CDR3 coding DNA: TGTGCCAGCAGCTCGCGGGGGAACACAGATACGCAGTATTTT. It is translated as CASSSRGNTDTQYF.

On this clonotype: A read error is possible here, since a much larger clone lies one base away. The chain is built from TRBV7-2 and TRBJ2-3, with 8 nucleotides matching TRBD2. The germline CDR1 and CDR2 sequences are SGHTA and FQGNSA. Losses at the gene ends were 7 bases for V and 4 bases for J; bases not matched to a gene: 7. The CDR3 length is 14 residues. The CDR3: CASTVNGGADTQYF. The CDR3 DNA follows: TGTGCCAGCACCGTCAACGGGGGGGCAGATACGCAGTATTTT.

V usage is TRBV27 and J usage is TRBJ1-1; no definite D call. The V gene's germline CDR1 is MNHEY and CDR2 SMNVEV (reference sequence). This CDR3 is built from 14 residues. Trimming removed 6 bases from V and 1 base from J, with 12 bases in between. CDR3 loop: CASSYNLKNTEAFF. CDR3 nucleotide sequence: TGTGCCAGCAGCTACAACTTAAAGAACACTGAAGCTTTCTTT.

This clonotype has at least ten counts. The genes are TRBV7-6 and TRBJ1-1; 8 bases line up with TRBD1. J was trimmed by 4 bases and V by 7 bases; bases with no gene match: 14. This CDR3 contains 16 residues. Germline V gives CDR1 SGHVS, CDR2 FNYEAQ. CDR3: CASTQSGGQMVTEAFF. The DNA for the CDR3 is TGTGCCAGCACTCAATCAGGGGGCCAAATGGTCACTGAAGCTTTCTTT.

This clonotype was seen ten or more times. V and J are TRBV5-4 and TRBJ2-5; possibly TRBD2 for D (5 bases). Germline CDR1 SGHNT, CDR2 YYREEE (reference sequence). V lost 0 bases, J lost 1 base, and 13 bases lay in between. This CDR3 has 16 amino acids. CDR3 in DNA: TGTGCCAGCAGCTTGGGGCGCGGAGGCCCCCAAGAGACCCAGTACTTC. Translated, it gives CASSLGRGGPQETQYF.

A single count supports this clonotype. CDR3: CATSRGGLAGENEQFF. The CDR3 DNA reads TGTGCCACCAGCAGAGGCGGACTAGCGGGGGAGAATGAGCAGTTCTTC. The genes are TRBV15 and TRBJ2-1; 13 bases are a match to TRBD2. CDR1 and CDR2 (germline): LNHNV, YYDKDF (reference sequence). With 1 base clipped from V and 7 bases from J, the junction kept 4 bases outside the gene matches. This CDR3 contains 16 residues.

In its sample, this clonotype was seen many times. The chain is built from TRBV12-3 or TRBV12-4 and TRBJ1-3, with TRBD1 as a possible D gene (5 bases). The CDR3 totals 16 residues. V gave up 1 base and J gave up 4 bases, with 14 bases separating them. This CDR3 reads CASSLEGTKTGNTIYF. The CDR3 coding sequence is TGTGCCAGCAGTTTAGAGGGGACCAAGACAGGAAACACCATATATTTT.

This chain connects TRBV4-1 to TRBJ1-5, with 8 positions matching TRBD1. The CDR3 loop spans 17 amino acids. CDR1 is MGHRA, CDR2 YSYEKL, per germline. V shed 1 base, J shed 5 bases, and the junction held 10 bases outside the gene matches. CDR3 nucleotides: TGCGCCAGCAGCCAAGGGCAACCCGGACAGGGTTATCAGCCCCAGCATTTT. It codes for CASSQGQPGQGYQPQHF.

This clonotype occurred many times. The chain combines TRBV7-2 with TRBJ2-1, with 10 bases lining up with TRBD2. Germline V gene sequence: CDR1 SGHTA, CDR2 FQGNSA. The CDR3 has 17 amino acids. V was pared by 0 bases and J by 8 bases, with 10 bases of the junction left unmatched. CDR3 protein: CASSLAQTSGAKDEQFF. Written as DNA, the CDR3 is TGTGCCAGCAGCTTAGCGCAAACTAGCGGGGCCAAGGATGAGCAGTTCTTC. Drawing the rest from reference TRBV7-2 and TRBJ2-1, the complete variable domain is GAGVSQSPSNKVTEKGKDVELRCDPISGHTALYWYRQSLGQGLEFLIYFQGNSAPDKSGLPSDRFSAERTGGSVSTLTIQRTQQEDSAVYLCASSLAQTSGAKDEQFFGPGTRLTVL.

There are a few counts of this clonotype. The CDR3: CASSLAPDRGYYGYTF. CDR3 in DNA: TGTGCCAGCAGCTTGGCCCCGGACAGGGGGTACTATGGCTACACCTTC. The rearrangement uses TRBV5-5 and TRBJ1-2, with 10 bases identical to TRBD1. Germline V gene data show CDR1 as SGHKS and CDR2 as YYEKEE (reference sequence). This CDR3 has 16 amino acids. The junction had 5 bases not matched to a gene; V was cut back by 0 bases and J by 3 bases.